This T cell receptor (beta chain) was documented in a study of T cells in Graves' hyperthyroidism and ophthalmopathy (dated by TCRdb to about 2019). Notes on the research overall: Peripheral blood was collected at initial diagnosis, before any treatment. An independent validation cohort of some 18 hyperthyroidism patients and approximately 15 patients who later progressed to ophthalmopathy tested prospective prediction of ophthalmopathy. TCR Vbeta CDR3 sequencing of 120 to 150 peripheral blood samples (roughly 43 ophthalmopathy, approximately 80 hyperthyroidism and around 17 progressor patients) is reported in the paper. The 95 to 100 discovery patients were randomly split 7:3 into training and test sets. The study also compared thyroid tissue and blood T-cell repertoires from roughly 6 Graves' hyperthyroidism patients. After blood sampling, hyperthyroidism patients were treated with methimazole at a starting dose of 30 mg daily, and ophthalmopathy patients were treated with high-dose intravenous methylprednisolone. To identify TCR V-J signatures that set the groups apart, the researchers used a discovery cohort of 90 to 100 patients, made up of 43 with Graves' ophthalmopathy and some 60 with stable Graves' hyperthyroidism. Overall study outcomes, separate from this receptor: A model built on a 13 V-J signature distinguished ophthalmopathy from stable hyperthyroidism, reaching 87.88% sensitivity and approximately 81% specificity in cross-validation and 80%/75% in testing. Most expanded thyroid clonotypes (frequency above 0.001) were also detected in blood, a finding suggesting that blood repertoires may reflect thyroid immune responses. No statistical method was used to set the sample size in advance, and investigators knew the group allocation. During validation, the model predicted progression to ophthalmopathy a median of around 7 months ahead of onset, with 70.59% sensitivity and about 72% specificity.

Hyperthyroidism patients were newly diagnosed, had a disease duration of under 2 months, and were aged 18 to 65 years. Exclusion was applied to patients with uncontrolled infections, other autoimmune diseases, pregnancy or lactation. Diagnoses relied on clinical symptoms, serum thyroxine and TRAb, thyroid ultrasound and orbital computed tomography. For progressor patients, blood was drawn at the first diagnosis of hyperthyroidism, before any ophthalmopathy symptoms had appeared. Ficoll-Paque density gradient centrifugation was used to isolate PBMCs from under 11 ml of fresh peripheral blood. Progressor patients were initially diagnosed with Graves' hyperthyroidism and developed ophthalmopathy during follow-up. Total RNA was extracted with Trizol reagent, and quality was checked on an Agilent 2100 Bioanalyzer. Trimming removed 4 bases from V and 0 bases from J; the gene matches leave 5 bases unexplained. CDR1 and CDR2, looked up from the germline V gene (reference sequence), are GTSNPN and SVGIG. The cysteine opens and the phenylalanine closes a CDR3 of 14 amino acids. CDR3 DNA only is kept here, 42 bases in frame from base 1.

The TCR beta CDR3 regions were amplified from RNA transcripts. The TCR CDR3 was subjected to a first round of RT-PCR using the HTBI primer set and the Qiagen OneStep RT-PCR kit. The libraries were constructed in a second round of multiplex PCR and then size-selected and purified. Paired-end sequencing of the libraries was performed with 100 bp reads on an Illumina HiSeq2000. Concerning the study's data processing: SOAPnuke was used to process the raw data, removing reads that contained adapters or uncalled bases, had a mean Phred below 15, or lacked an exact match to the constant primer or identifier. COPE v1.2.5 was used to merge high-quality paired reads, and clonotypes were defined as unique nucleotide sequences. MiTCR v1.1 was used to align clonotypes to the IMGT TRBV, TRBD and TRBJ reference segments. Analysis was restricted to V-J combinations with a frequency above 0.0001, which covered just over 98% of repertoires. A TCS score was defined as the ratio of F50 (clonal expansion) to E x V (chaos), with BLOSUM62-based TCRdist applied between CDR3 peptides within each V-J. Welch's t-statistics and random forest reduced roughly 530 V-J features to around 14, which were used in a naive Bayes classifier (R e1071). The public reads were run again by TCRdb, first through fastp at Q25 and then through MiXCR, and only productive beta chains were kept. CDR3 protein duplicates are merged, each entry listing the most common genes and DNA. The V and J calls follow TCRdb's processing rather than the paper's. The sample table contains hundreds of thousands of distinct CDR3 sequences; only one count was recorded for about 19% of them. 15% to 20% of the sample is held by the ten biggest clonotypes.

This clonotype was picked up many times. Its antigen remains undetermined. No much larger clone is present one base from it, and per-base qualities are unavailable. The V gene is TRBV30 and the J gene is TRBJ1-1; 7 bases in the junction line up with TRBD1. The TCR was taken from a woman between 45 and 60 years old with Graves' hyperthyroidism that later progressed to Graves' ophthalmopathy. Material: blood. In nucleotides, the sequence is TGTGCCTGGAAAAAGGGGGCGATGAACACTGAAGCTTTCTTT. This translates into CAWKKGAMNTEAFF. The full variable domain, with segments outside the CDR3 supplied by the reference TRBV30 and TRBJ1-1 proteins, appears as SQTIHQWPATLVQPVGSPLSLECTVEGTSNPNLYWYRQAAGRGLQLLFYSVGIGQISSEVPQNLSASRPQDRQFILSSKKLLLSDSGFYLCAWKKGAMNTEAFFGQGTRLTVV.